The entry that follows covers one T cell receptor (beta chain) sequence. V was clipped by 6 bases and J by 4 bases, with 19 bases between them. This CDR3 is built from 15 residues. The germline CDR1 and CDR2 sequences are MNHEY and SVGEGT. These data originate in a study of tumor and adjacent non-tumor tissue in lung cancer. Study context: The patients, roughly 9 men and about 5 women, were about 31 to 85 with stage I to III disease.

RNA was extracted from bulk tissue without any cell sorting. Distant lung tissue was collected more than 3 cm away from the tumor edge. Donors were chemotherapy-naive, newly diagnosed lung cancer surgical patients in China, August–late 2014. A modified ARM-PCR protocol with three rounds of nested PCR amplified TCRbeta. Using its own MiXCR run on the multiplex PCR reads, TCRdb lists one record per CDR3 protein. The sample yields under 75,000 distinct CDR3 sequences, around 70% seen once. Sequences were obtained from distant non-tumor lung tissue. The J gene is TRBJ2-7, the V gene TRBV6-2 or TRBV6-3; a weak D match, TRBD2 (5 bases). The receptor was isolated from a woman between 45 and 60 years old with non-small cell lung cancer. CDR3 sequence (DNA): TGTGCCAGCAGAATCGCTACTAGTGGTAGTTACGAGCAGTACTTC. Encoded protein: CASRIATSGSYEQYF.